A selection of T cell receptor beta chains follows, all from one sample in a study of T cell changes during pregnancy in multiple sclerosis. TCRdb's table, derived via immunoSEQ multiplex PCR, lists solely in-frame clones and lacks some. Here the sample spans about 110,000 clones, about 90% being singletons. Sequenced material: peripheral blood, taken before pregnancy. The receptor set was obtained from a female donor with multiple sclerosis, enrolled in a pregnancy study. CDR3s include the opening cysteine and the closing phenylalanine or tryptophan. Each record gives: clone size, J gene, V gene, D gene, CDR3 protein, CDR3 DNA. The D gene is left open where the match is weak. A row's size may be missing; if present it is once, few, many or a size class.

clone size: once
J gene: TRBJ1-1
V gene: TRBV18
D gene: .
CDR3 protein: CASSLIAARDTEAFF
CDR3 DNA: TGTGCCAGCTCACTTATCGCTGCTCGGGACACTGAAGCTTTCTTT

clone size: few
J gene: TRBJ1-5
V gene: TRBV27
D gene: .
CDR3 protein: CASSWATQGQPQHF
CDR3 DNA: TGTGCCAGCAGTTGGGCCACACAAGGTCAGCCCCAGCATTTT

clone size: .
J gene: TRBJ1-3
V gene: TRBV2
D gene: .
CDR3 protein: CASRGLSSGNTIYF
CDR3 DNA: TGTGCCAGCAGAGGACTGAGCTCTGGAAACACCATATATTTT

clone size: .
J gene: TRBJ2-5
V gene: TRBV11-3
D gene: .
CDR3 protein: CASSGGQRNQETQYF
CDR3 DNA: TGTGCCAGCAGCGGCGGACAGCGGAACCAAGAGACCCAGTACTTC

clone size: .
J gene: TRBJ2-3
V gene: TRBV5-1
D gene: .
CDR3 protein: CASSLDRSKDTQYF
CDR3 DNA: TGCGCCAGCAGCTTGGACAGGTCTAAGGATACGCAGTATTTT

clone size: .
J gene: TRBJ2-7
V gene: TRBV7-9
D gene: .
CDR3 protein: CASSDRYEQYF
CDR3 DNA: TGTGCCAGCAGCGACAGATACGAGCAGTACTTC

clone size: .
J gene: TRBJ1-1
V gene: TRBV5-1
D gene: .
CDR3 protein: CASSLGQSEAFF
CDR3 DNA: TGCGCCAGCAGCTTAGGACAGAGTGAAGCTTTCTTT

clone size: .
J gene: TRBJ2-5
V gene: TRBV25-1
D gene: .
CDR3 protein: CASRRDQETQYF
CDR3 DNA: TGTGCCAGCAGGCGTGACCAAGAGACCCAGTACTTC

clone size: once
J gene: TRBJ2-5
V gene: TRBV28
D gene: .
CDR3 protein: CASSLFSESQETQYF
CDR3 DNA: TGTGCCAGCAGTTTATTTAGCGAGAGCCAAGAGACCCAGTACTTC

clone size: .
J gene: TRBJ2-7
V gene: TRBV15
D gene: TRBD2
CDR3 protein: CATNRGEGHEQYF
CDR3 DNA: TGTGCCACCAATCGGGGGGAGGGCCACGAGCAGTACTTC

clone size: .
J gene: TRBJ2-3
V gene: TRBV19
D gene: TRBD2
CDR3 protein: CATRPAGGGTQYF
CDR3 DNA: TGTGCCACCAGGCCAGCGGGAGGAGGTACGCAGTATTTT

clone size: .
J gene: TRBJ2-6
V gene: TRBV5-1
D gene: TRBD1
CDR3 protein: CASSLGGTGDSGANVLTF
CDR3 DNA: TGCGCCAGCAGCTTGGGCGGGACAGGGGACTCTGGGGCCAACGTCCTGACTTTC

clone size: .
J gene: TRBJ2-1
V gene: TRBV15
D gene: TRBD1
CDR3 protein: CATKTGGPTSYNEQFF
CDR3 DNA: TGTGCCACCAAGACAGGGGGCCCCACCTCCTACAATGAGCAGTTCTTC

clone size: .
J gene: TRBJ1-5
V gene: TRBV2
D gene: TRBD1
CDR3 protein: CASTGQGLDSNQPQHF
CDR3 DNA: TGTGCCAGCACGGGACAGGGGTTGGATAGCAATCAGCCCCAGCATTTT

clone size: .
J gene: TRBJ2-5
V gene: TRBV19
D gene: .
CDR3 protein: CASSIGGSYQETQYF
CDR3 DNA: TGTGCCAGTAGTATTGGGGGGAGCTACCAAGAGACCCAGTACTTC

clone size: once
J gene: TRBJ1-5
V gene: TRBV7-8
D gene: TRBD1
CDR3 protein: CASSLAPTGGQPQHF
CDR3 DNA: TGTGCCAGCAGCCTAGCCCCAACAGGGGGTCAGCCCCAGCATTTT

clone size: .
J gene: TRBJ1-2
V gene: TRBV10-3
D gene: .
CDR3 protein: CAITERDPAGYTF
CDR3 DNA: TGTGCCATCACCGAGAGGGATCCTGCGGGCTACACCTTC

clone size: .
J gene: TRBJ2-3
V gene: TRBV7-2
D gene: TRBD2
CDR3 protein: CASSLLPAGGPADTQYF
CDR3 DNA: TGTGCCAGCAGCTTACTCCCAGCGGGGGGGCCTGCAGATACGCAGTATTTT

clone size: .
J gene: TRBJ1-1
V gene: TRBV6-5
D gene: TRBD1
CDR3 protein: CASRQGFTEAFF
CDR3 DNA: TGTGCCAGTCGACAGGGATTCACTGAAGCTTTCTTT

clone size: .
J gene: TRBJ2-1
V gene: TRBV7-7
D gene: .
CDR3 protein: CASSLAQGGAVEQFF
CDR3 DNA: TGTGCTAGCAGCTTAGCCCAGGGGGGAGCGGTTGAGCAGTTCTTC

clone size: .
J gene: TRBJ1-6
V gene: TRBV19
D gene: .
CDR3 protein: CASSIKTAFNSPLHF
CDR3 DNA: TGTGCCAGTAGTATTAAAACAGCTTTCAATTCACCCCTCCACTTT

clone size: .
J gene: TRBJ2-7
V gene: TRBV19
D gene: TRBD1
CDR3 protein: CASSFLQGAANYEQYF
CDR3 DNA: TGTGCCAGTAGTTTCTTACAGGGGGCAGCCAACTACGAGCAGTACTTC

clone size: few
J gene: TRBJ1-1
V gene: TRBV4-3
D gene: .
CDR3 protein: CASSQGRREAFF
CDR3 DNA: TGCGCCAGCAGCCAAGGAAGGAGAGAAGCTTTCTTT

clone size: .
J gene: TRBJ2-7
V gene: TRBV11-3
D gene: .
CDR3 protein: CASSLDAGSTYEQYF
CDR3 DNA: TGTGCCAGCAGCTTAGATGCGGGTAGCACCTACGAGCAGTACTTC

clone size: .
J gene: TRBJ2-6
V gene: TRBV2
D gene: TRBD1
CDR3 protein: CASIRTGPNSGANVLTF
CDR3 DNA: TGTGCCAGCATCAGGACAGGGCCTAACTCTGGGGCCAACGTCCTGACTTTC

clone size: .
J gene: TRBJ2-7
V gene: TRBV5-6
D gene: TRBD1
CDR3 protein: CASSPGTGGIEQYF
CDR3 DNA: TGTGCCAGCAGCCCGGGGACAGGGGGGATCGAGCAGTACTTC

clone size: few
J gene: TRBJ1-6
V gene: TRBV9
D gene: TRBD1
CDR3 protein: CASSPPGTGHSPLHF
CDR3 DNA: TGTGCCAGCAGCCCCCCCGGGACAGGGCATTCACCCCTCCACTTT

clone size: once
J gene: TRBJ2-1
V gene: TRBV6-6
D gene: TRBD2
CDR3 protein: CASSLAGEYNEQFF
CDR3 DNA: TGTGCCAGCAGTCTAGCGGGGGAATACAATGAGCAGTTCTTC

clone size: .
J gene: TRBJ1-5
V gene: TRBV6-5
D gene: .
CDR3 protein: CATRRDLNSNQPQHF
CDR3 DNA: TGTGCCACCCGCCGGGACTTAAATAGCAATCAGCCCCAGCATTTT

clone size: .
J gene: TRBJ2-1
V gene: TRBV11-1
D gene: TRBD2
CDR3 protein: CASSLLAGSYNEQFF
CDR3 DNA: TGTGCCAGCAGCCTTCTAGCGGGGTCCTACAATGAGCAGTTCTTC

clone size: .
J gene: TRBJ2-1
V gene: TRBV28
D gene: .
CDR3 protein: CASSLGQQTYNEQFF
CDR3 DNA: TGTGCCAGCAGTCTCGGACAGCAAACCTACAATGAGCAGTTCTTC

clone size: .
J gene: TRBJ2-2
V gene: TRBV18
D gene: .
CDR3 protein: CASSPRLTRDTGELFF
CDR3 DNA: TGTGCCAGCTCACCTAGGCTGACTAGAGACACCGGGGAGCTGTTTTTT

clone size: .
J gene: TRBJ2-3
V gene: TRBV4-1
D gene: TRBD1
CDR3 protein: CASRQVGTGKGNTQYF
CDR3 DNA: TGCGCCAGCCGACAGGTCGGGACAGGGAAGGGAAATACGCAGTATTTT

clone size: .
J gene: TRBJ2-7
V gene: TRBV7-2
D gene: TRBD2
CDR3 protein: CASSLKVFSASGSYEQYF
CDR3 DNA: TGTGCCAGCAGCTTAAAGGTGTTCTCGGCTAGCGGGTCCTACGAGCAGTACTTC

clone size: .
J gene: TRBJ2-1
V gene: TRBV7-9
D gene: .
CDR3 protein: CASSATSYNEQFF
CDR3 DNA: TGTGCCAGCAGCGCCACTAGCTATAATGAGCAGTTCTTC

clone size: .
J gene: TRBJ2-3
V gene: TRBV5-6
D gene: TRBD2
CDR3 protein: CASSGSGATDTQYF
CDR3 DNA: TGTGCCAGCAGCGGTAGCGGGGCCACAGATACGCAGTATTTT

clone size: .
J gene: TRBJ2-3
V gene: TRBV7-2
D gene: TRBD2
CDR3 protein: CASSLRGGGPYTQYF
CDR3 DNA: TGTGCCAGCAGCTTACGGGGGGGCGGGCCCTATACGCAGTATTTT

clone size: once
J gene: TRBJ2-3
V gene: TRBV29-1
D gene: TRBD2
CDR3 protein: CSVEDRLAGVTDTQYF
CDR3 DNA: TGCAGCGTTGAAGATCGTCTAGCGGGAGTGACAGATACGCAGTATTTT

clone size: .
J gene: TRBJ2-1
V gene: TRBV6-1
D gene: .
CDR3 protein: CASIQAGFYNEQFF
CDR3 DNA: TGTGCCAGCATTCAGGCGGGATTCTACAATGAGCAGTTCTTC

clone size: once
J gene: TRBJ2-1
V gene: TRBV9
D gene: TRBD1
CDR3 protein: CASSPRTGSIEQFF
CDR3 DNA: TGTGCCAGCAGCCCGCGGACAGGGAGTATTGAGCAGTTCTTC

clone size: .
J gene: TRBJ2-7
V gene: TRBV6-1
D gene: .
CDR3 protein: CASSPDKPYEQYF
CDR3 DNA: TGTGCCAGCAGTCCTGACAAGCCCTACGAGCAGTACTTC

clone size: .
J gene: TRBJ1-2
V gene: TRBV5-1
D gene: .
CDR3 protein: CASSQTATNYGYTF
CDR3 DNA: TGCGCCAGCAGCCAGACAGCTACTAACTATGGCTACACCTTC

clone size: .
J gene: TRBJ2-7
V gene: TRBV30
D gene: TRBD1
CDR3 protein: CAWSLRDSSYEQYF
CDR3 DNA: TGTGCCTGGAGTTTACGGGACAGCTCCTACGAGCAGTACTTC

clone size: .
J gene: TRBJ1-2
V gene: TRBV2
D gene: .
CDR3 protein: CASSDGGHSLEEYLGGYTF
CDR3 DNA: TGTGCCAGCAGTGACGGTGGCCATTCGCTGGAGGAATATCTGGGTGGCTACACCTTC

clone size: once
J gene: TRBJ1-5
V gene: TRBV29-1
D gene: .
CDR3 protein: CSVDSGANQPQHF
CDR3 DNA: TGCAGCGTTGACTCAGGGGCCAATCAGCCCCAGCATTTT

clone size: .
J gene: TRBJ2-7
V gene: TRBV4-1
D gene: .
CDR3 protein: CASSLRLLVHEQYF
CDR3 DNA: TGCGCCAGCAGCCTTCGATTACTAGTCCACGAGCAGTACTTC

clone size: .
J gene: TRBJ2-2
V gene: TRBV7-8
D gene: TRBD2
CDR3 protein: CASSSPGTSDRGHGELFF
CDR3 DNA: TGTGCCAGCAGCTCCCCCGGGACTAGCGACCGGGGCCACGGGGAGCTGTTTTTT

clone size: .
J gene: TRBJ1-1
V gene: TRBV15
D gene: TRBD1
CDR3 protein: CATARGPLNTEAFF
CDR3 DNA: TGTGCCACCGCAAGGGGGCCTTTGAACACTGAAGCTTTCTTT

clone size: once
J gene: TRBJ1-6
V gene: TRBV7-2
D gene: TRBD1
CDR3 protein: CASSSRQGSYNSPLHF
CDR3 DNA: TGTGCCAGCAGCTCTCGACAGGGCTCCTATAATTCACCCCTCCACTTT

clone size: .
J gene: TRBJ1-3
V gene: TRBV4-3
D gene: TRBD1
CDR3 protein: CASSQTGVGNTIYF
CDR3 DNA: TGCGCCAGCAGCCAGACAGGGGTCGGAAACACCATATATTTT

clone size: .
J gene: TRBJ2-6
V gene: TRBV28
D gene: TRBD1
CDR3 protein: CASQDRAKSPGANVLTF
CDR3 DNA: TGTGCCAGCCAAGACAGGGCAAAATCACCTGGGGCCAACGTCCTGACTTTC

clone size: many
J gene: TRBJ2-3
V gene: TRBV6-4
D gene: .
CDR3 protein: CASSVDSGSTDTQYF
CDR3 DNA: TGTGCCAGCAGTGTGGATAGCGGTAGCACAGATACGCAGTATTTT

clone size: .
J gene: TRBJ2-1
V gene: TRBV7-8
D gene: TRBD1
CDR3 protein: CASSLPPRDRGTGQFF
CDR3 DNA: TGTGCCAGCAGCTTACCCCCCCGGGACAGGGGAACTGGGCAGTTCTTC

clone size: once
J gene: TRBJ2-4
V gene: TRBV6-5
D gene: TRBD1
CDR3 protein: CASREGQGGKNIQYF
CDR3 DNA: TGTGCCAGCAGGGAGGGACAGGGTGGCAAAAACATTCAGTACTTC

clone size: .
J gene: TRBJ1-1
V gene: TRBV18
D gene: TRBD1
CDR3 protein: CASSPPGTATEAFF
CDR3 DNA: TGTGCCAGCTCACCACCGGGGACAGCCACCGAAGCTTTCTTT

clone size: .
J gene: TRBJ2-7
V gene: TRBV7-2
D gene: .
CDR3 protein: CASSPDPTGTWYF
CDR3 DNA: TGTGCCAGCAGCCCAGACCCGACAGGGACTTGGTACTTC

clone size: .
J gene: TRBJ1-2
V gene: TRBV7-3
D gene: TRBD1
CDR3 protein: CASSPTGVGGYTF
CDR3 DNA: TGTGCCAGCAGCCCTACAGGGGTGGGTGGCTACACCTTC

clone size: .
J gene: TRBJ1-1
V gene: TRBV2
D gene: TRBD1
CDR3 protein: CASNDRGFMNTEAFF
CDR3 DNA: TGTGCCAGCAACGACAGGGGATTTATGAACACTGAAGCTTTCTTT

clone size: once
J gene: TRBJ2-3
V gene: TRBV7-8
D gene: .
CDR3 protein: CASSLGRGTDTQYF
CDR3 DNA: TGTGCCAGCAGCTTAGGTAGGGGGACAGATACGCAGTATTTT

clone size: .
J gene: TRBJ2-3
V gene: TRBV5-1
D gene: TRBD2
CDR3 protein: CASSLRLALGGDTQYF
CDR3 DNA: TGCGCCAGCAGCTTAAGACTAGCGTTGGGGGGCGATACGCAGTATTTT